A selection of T cell receptor beta chains follows, all from one sample in a study of blood T cell repertoires in COVID-19. The assay was immunoSEQ multiplex PCR, and TCRdb's table has in-frame clones only and misses some. The sample consists of some 100,000 clones, approximately 85% of them appearing once. Material for sequencing was peripheral blood. These receptors were taken from a woman aged 55-69 years with acute or convalescent COVID-19. The CDR3 runs from the conserved cysteine through the conserved F or W. D genes are given only for firm matches. Some rows have no size entry. The others give once, few or many, or a class for an expanded clone.

TRBJ1-3 TRBV3-1/TRBV3-2 - few TGTGCCAGCAGCCAAGATTCAGGGCCCGGAAACACCATATATTTT CASSQDSGPGNTIYF
TRBJ2-1 TRBV18 TRBD2 - TGTGCCAGCTCACCACAGCGGGAGGAAGCGCAGTTCTTC CASSPQREEAQFF
TRBJ1-6 TRBV19 - - TGTGCCAGTAGAGTGCAGGGATTCGGATATTCACCCCTCCACTTT CASRVQGFGYSPLHF
TRBJ1-1 TRBV19 - - TGTGCCAGTAGTATCCGGGGGGCCGAAGCTTTCTTT CASSIRGAEAFF
TRBJ1-1 TRBV2 - - TGTGCCAGCAGTGGCCAGCAGGGAATGAACACTGAAGCTTTCTTT CASSGQQGMNTEAFF
TRBJ1-1 TRBV19 - - TGTGCCAGTAGATCCGGAGATTGGAACACTGAAGCTTTCTTT CASRSGDWNTEAFF
TRBJ2-2 TRBV4-2 TRBD2 - TGTGCCAGCAGCCAAGAGTCTGCGGGAGGGGTGTCCACCGGGGAGCTGTTTTTT CASSQESAGGVSTGELFF
TRBJ2-1 TRBV27 - - TGTGCCAGCAGTACCGGACAGCTGCCTTACAATGAGCAGTTCTTC CASSTGQLPYNEQFF
TRBJ1-3 TRBV30 - - TGTGCCTGGAGTCCCGGGGACACTTCTGGAAACACCATATATTTT CAWSPGDTSGNTIYF
TRBJ2-1 TRBV6-5 TRBD1 few TGTGCCAGCCAAAGGACAGGGTCGTACAATGAGCAGTTCTTC CASQRTGSYNEQFF
TRBJ1-6 TRBV28 - once TGTGCCAGCAGTTCTGCGGTTCGGGGTCACTTTAATTCACCCCTCCACTTT CASSSAVRGHFNSPLHF
TRBJ1-1 TRBV6-6 - - TGTGCCAGCAGCTCCGGAGGGGTTCCCACTGAAGCTTTCTTT CASSSGGVPTEAFF
TRBJ2-2 TRBV27 TRBD2 few TGTGCCAGCAGGAGGGGACTAGCGGGAGGGCGGACCGGGGAGCTGTTTTTT CASRRGLAGGRTGELFF
TRBJ2-1 TRBV19 - - TGTGCCAGTAGTCATGGGGGGAGATCCTACAATGAGCAGTTCTTC CASSHGGRSYNEQFF
TRBJ2-1 TRBV5-1 - - TGCGCCAGCAGCCCCGCGGCTGAGCAGTTCTTC CASSPAAEQFF
TRBJ2-5 TRBV5-1 TRBD2 - TGCGCCAGCAGCTTAGCGGGAGTGGAAGAGACCCAGTACTTC CASSLAGVEETQYF
TRBJ1-6 TRBV18 - - TGTGCCAGCTCACCAGAGGGGGGGCTGAATTCACCCCTCCACTTT CASSPEGGLNSPLHF
TRBJ1-3 TRBV19 - - TGTGCCAGTAGCATATCCCCTCCCGGGGGACCTGGAAACACCATATATTTT CASSISPPGGPGNTIYF
TRBJ2-7 TRBV12-3/TRBV12-4 - - TGTGCCAGCAGTTTCTCTGGAGTCCTCGAGCAGTACTTC CASSFSGVLEQYF
TRBJ2-1 TRBV6-5 TRBD2 - TGTGCCAGCAGTTATGGCCCTAGCGGGACATGGAATGAGCAGTTCTTC CASSYGPSGTWNEQFF
TRBJ2-1 TRBV13 TRBD2 - TGTGCCAGCAGCAAACCTAGCGGGAGATGGGGCGGGGAGCAGTTCTTC CASSKPSGRWGGEQFF
TRBJ1-1 TRBV5-1 TRBD1 few TGCGCCAGCAGCTTGGACAGGGGGGACACTGAAGCTTTCTTT CASSLDRGDTEAFF
TRBJ2-2 TRBV10-3 - once TGTGCCGGGGCTCTAGCGTCACCGGGGGAGCTGTTTTTT CAGALASPGELFF
TRBJ1-2 TRBV19 TRBD1 - TGTGCCAGTAGTTCGAGGGACAGCACTGGCTACACCTTC CASSSRDSTGYTF
TRBJ2-3 TRBV7-2 - - TGTGCCAGCAGCTTAGCGTTGGAGAGAACAGATACGCAGTATTTT CASSLALERTDTQYF
TRBJ2-2 TRBV10-2 TRBD1 - TGCGCCAGCAGTGAGCTAGACAGGGGTGTCACCGGGGAGCTGTTTTTT CASSELDRGVTGELFF
TRBJ2-7 TRBV11-2 TRBD2 once TGTGCCAGCAGCGTAAGTGGACTAGCGGGAGATAAGCAGTACTTC CASSVSGLAGDKQYF
TRBJ1-6 TRBV7-7 - - TGTGCTAGCAGCACCGACAGTTATTCACCCCTCCACTTT CASSTDSYSPLHF
TRBJ2-3 TRBV30 - - TGTGCCTGGAATCAACAGGGTGCAGATACGCAGTATTTT CAWNQQGADTQYF
TRBJ2-1 TRBV28 TRBD2 - TGTGCCAGCAGTTTACCGGGACTAGCGGAAGAGCAGTTCTTC CASSLPGLAEEQFF
TRBJ1-4 TRBV12-3/TRBV12-4 - - TGTGCCAGCACCCTCAAACAGGAAAAACTGTTTTTT CASTLKQEKLFF
TRBJ2-7 TRBV2 TRBD2 - TGTGCCAGCAGTGTAGCGGGGGGGTACGAGCAGTACTTC CASSVAGGYEQYF
TRBJ2-5 TRBV7-9 TRBD1 once TGTGCCAGCAGCCTCCGGACAGGGTCGAAGGAGACCCAGTACTTC CASSLRTGSKETQYF
TRBJ2-1 TRBV3-1/TRBV3-2 - - TGTGCCAGCAGCCGAGCAAACAATGAGCAGTTCTTC CASSRANNEQFF
TRBJ1-1 TRBV29-1 TRBD1 - TGCAGCGTCCGACAAACCGGGACAGGAATGAACACTGAAGCTTTCTTT CSVRQTGTGMNTEAFF
TRBJ2-5 TRBV5-1 TRBD2 - TGCGCCAGCAGCTTGGGGGGCCTAGCGGGAGTTGAGACCCAGTACTTC CASSLGGLAGVETQYF
TRBJ1-1 TRBV20-1 - - TGCAGTGCTAGTACAGGGCCGAACACTGAAGCTTTCTTT CSASTGPNTEAFF
TRBJ2-5 TRBV3-1/TRBV3-2 - once TGTGCCAGCAGCCCCTTACTGGGCGCGCGGGGAGAGACCCAGTACTTC CASSPLLGARGETQYF
TRBJ1-1 TRBV30 TRBD1 - TGTGCCTGGAGGGACAGGGGGAACACTGAAGCTTTCTTT CAWRDRGNTEAFF
TRBJ1-5 TRBV18 - - TGTGCCAGCTCCGTAATGGAGAGCGGCAATCAGCCCCAGCATTTT CASSVMESGNQPQHF
TRBJ2-7 TRBV12-3/TRBV12-4 - - TGTGCCAGCAGCCCACAGGGCTACGAGCAGTACTTC CASSPQGYEQYF
TRBJ2-3 TRBV7-2 - - TGTGCCAGCAGCTTAGCAGGGGGCACAGATACGCAGTATTTT CASSLAGGTDTQYF
TRBJ2-1 TRBV7-9 TRBD2 - TGTGCCAGCAGCCTAGCGGGAGGGATCAATGAGCAGTTCTTC CASSLAGGINEQFF
TRBJ1-1 TRBV29-1 - - TGCAGCGTTGATGAATGGGGGGGTGGGCACACTGAAGCTTTCTTT CSVDEWGGGHTEAFF
TRBJ1-5 TRBV18 TRBD1 - TGTGCCAGCTCACCCGGATTGACGCAGGGGGCGCAGGGTCAGCCCCAGCATTTT CASSPGLTQGAQGQPQHF